This T cell receptor (beta chain) was observed in a study of blood T cell repertoires in COVID-19. Study background: Spain, Italy and the United States supplied samples that represented acute and convalescent COVID-19. PBMCs, B-cell-depleted T cells, or T cells provided the cDNA or gDNA that made up the material.

This clone was counted a single time. In the original workflow: It was from reference gene primer amplification that nucleated cell counts were estimated. Measured with immunoSEQ multiplex PCR; TCRdb has only the in-frame clones, and not every one. V and J calls and clone size are copied from that table; D and trimming were computed from the DNA. This sample has approximately 150,000 clones; more than 75% occur once, and the top ten carry about 6%. The origin of this receptor is an elderly man with acute or convalescent COVID-19. The sequenced sample consisted of peripheral blood.

The CDR3 nucleotides read TGTGCCAGCCGAAAGGACAGGCCTAACTATGGCTACACCTTC. Its protein product is CASRKDRPNYGYTF. The chain is built from TRBV19 and TRBJ1-2; TRBD1 aligns across 7 bases. This CDR3 region has 14 residues. The germline V gene has CDR1 LNHDA and CDR2 SQIVND (reference sequence). The junction had 7 bases not matched to a gene; V was cut back by 9 bases and J by 0 bases.